Included here is one TCR beta chain sequence, with context. No antigen is known for it. This specimen comes from a study of cytotoxic CD8 clonotypes in ibrutinib-treated CLL. Overall study context: Mean per-sample yields comprised roughly 260,000 productive templates and around 92,000 productive rearrangements. Findings of the study overall: Progressing patients had sampling times that differed from those of sustained-remission patients.

Germline CDR1 is MNHEY and CDR2 is SMNVEV (reference sequence). This CDR3 is built from 15 residues. Losses at the gene ends were 2 bases for V and 2 bases for J; bases not matched to a gene: 0. Here immunoSEQ multiplex PCR was the method, and the copy in TCRdb shows in-frame clones only, minus some. The table has roughly 150,000 clones, about 84% seen once. The clonotype comes from a human donor with chronic lymphocytic leukemia. The source was PBMCs, collected after 24 months of ibrutinib treatment. The gene calls are TRBV27 and TRBJ2-1; 10 bases agree with TRBD2. CDR3 nucleotide sequence: TGTGCCAGCAGTTTACTAGCGGGAGCCTACAATGAGCAGTTCTTC. Protein: CASSLLAGAYNEQFF.